This T cell receptor beta chain derives from a study of T cell responses to AZD1222 COVID-19 vaccine. Findings and limits, study-wide: The donor group comprised mostly white British people and more females; the analysis possibly underestimated clonal diversity. Baseline seropositivity characterized only a handful of AZD1222 recipients.

This CDR3 has 13 amino acids. Germline CDR1 SEHNR, CDR2 FQNEAQ (reference sequence). Trimming removed 1 base at V and 5 bases at J, with 8 bases between. The method was immunoSEQ multiplex PCR; TCRdb's version includes in-frame clones alone and lacks a portion of them. The table has tens of thousands of clones, 70% to 90% seen once. Notes on this clone: What it binds is not known.

The receptor was derived from an adult who received the AZD1222 COVID-19 vaccine. Sequencing was performed on peripheral blood, taken 28 days after the second AZD1222 dose. The chain couples TRBV7-9 to TRBJ1-2; D unresolved. Here the CDR3 DNA reads TGTGCCAGCAGCTTAGGGGGAGTATATGGCTACACCTTC. This translates into CASSLGGVYGYTF.